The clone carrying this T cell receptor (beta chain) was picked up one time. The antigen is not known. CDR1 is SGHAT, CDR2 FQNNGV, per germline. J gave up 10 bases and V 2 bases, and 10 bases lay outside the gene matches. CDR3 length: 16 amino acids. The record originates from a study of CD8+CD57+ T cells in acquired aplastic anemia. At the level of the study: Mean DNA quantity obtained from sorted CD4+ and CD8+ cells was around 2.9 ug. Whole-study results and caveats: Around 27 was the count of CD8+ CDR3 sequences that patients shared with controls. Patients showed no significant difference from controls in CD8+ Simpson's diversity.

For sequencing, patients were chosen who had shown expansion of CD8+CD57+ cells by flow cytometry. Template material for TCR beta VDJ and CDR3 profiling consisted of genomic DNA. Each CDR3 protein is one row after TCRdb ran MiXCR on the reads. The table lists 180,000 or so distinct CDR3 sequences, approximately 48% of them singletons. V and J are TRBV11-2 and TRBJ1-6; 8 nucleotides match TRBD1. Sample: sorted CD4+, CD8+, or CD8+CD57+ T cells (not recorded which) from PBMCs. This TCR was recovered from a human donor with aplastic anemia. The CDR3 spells CASSLNQGAGDSPLHF. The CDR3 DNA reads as TGTGCCAGCAGCTTAAATCAGGGGGCGGGGGACTCACCCCTCCACTTT.